One TCR beta chain is described in this entry. The data derive from a study of shared clonotypes between healthy human individuals. This table comes from immunoSEQ multiplex PCR, and its TCRdb copy is limited to in-frame clones, with some not included. The sample lists 700,000 or so clones, more than 70% seen once, with under 2% in the top ten. The trim removed 5 bases at V and 6 bases at J, leaving 0 bases unmatched. Germline lookup yields CDR1 MNHNS and CDR2 SASEGT. The CDR3 runs to 11 residues. The rearrangement joins TRBV6-1 to TRBJ2-7; 8 positions match TRBD1. This sequence was found in a young woman in good health. The source material was memory CD4+ T cells sorted from blood. Subset given: CD45RA-negative fraction. The CDR3 DNA reads TGTGCCAGCAGTCAGGGGGCCGAGCAGTACTTC. It yields the protein CASSQGAEQYF.